This section outlines one TCR beta chain sequence together with its context. Its specificity is not known. This table comes from immunoSEQ multiplex PCR, and its TCRdb copy is limited to in-frame clones, with some not included. The table has some 120,000 clones, about 90% seen once. The data belong to a study of T cell responses to AZD1222 COVID-19 vaccine. Broader study findings: Among those given AZD1222, only six were seropositive at baseline. Unmutated variant regions reportedly attract nearly half of all spike-specific TCRs. Vaccine-related CD4 TCRs covered spike, predominating at 160-218 and 743-854.

The CDR3 runs to 15 residues. With V trimmed by 2 bases and J by 2 bases, 2 bases remained unmatched. Germline V gives CDR1 SGHDT, CDR2 YYEEEE. The specimen was peripheral blood, collected on day 0 of MenACWY control vaccination. This chain uses TRBV5-6 with TRBJ1-3; 9 bases line up with TRBD1. The sequence derives from an adult in good health. The CDR3 DNA sequence: TGTGCCAGCAGCTTCCGACAGGGGGCTGGAAACACCATATATTTT. As protein: CASSFRQGAGNTIYF.